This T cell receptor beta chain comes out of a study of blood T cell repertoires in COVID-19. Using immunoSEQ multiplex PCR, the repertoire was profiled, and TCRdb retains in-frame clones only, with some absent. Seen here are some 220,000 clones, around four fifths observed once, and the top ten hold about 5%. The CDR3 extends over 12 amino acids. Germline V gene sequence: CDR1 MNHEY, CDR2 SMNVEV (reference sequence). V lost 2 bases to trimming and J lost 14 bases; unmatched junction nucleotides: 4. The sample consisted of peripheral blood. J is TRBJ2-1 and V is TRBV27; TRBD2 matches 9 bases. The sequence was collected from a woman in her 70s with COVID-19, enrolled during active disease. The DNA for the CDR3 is TGTGCCAGCAGTTTAGTCGAGCGGGAGGAGTTCTTC. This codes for CASSLVEREEFF.